This T cell receptor beta chain came from a study of beta chain features in type 1 diabetes. In the study overall: Examination of sorted cells across all samples involved 98,000,000 or so cells.

Of note for this clone: Its antigen is not identified.

Broader study findings: Researchers could not determine here whether HLA type influences TCRB rearrangement.

Every isolated RNA sample was fully reverse transcribed, so sequencing captured expressed TCRB transcripts. The data were produced by immunoSEQ multiplex PCR, yet TCRdb's version contains in-frame clones alone and is incomplete. The sample holds some 150,000 clones, around 50% seen once. One heparinised blood draw averaging around 120 mL was given by each donor. Stem cell-like memory, regulatory, central memory and naive CD4+ cells were sorted via CD45RO/CCR7/CD25/CD127/CD95/CD27. The clonotype originates from a man between 18 and 35 years old in good health. The source material was Tregs from blood.

The CDR3 DNA reads as TGTGCCAGCAGCTTGGGGGGGGGCAGGAGACTCTCTGGAAACACCATATATTTT. Amino acid sequence: CASSLGGGRRLSGNTIYF. The chain joins TRBV5-4 to TRBJ1-3; weak D call: TRBD1 (6 bases). This CDR3 comprises 18 residues. CDR1 is SGHNT, CDR2 YYREEE, per germline (reference sequence). V was shortened by 0 bases and J by 0 bases, with 16 bases between the two germline ends.